This T cell receptor beta chain was obtained from a study of cytomegalovirus exposure and HLA in healthy donors. Study summary: About 80 million unique TCRs, all from HLA-typed donors, were included in an early release of the data. Ancestry clustering placed more than 65% of several hundred genotyped donors in the Caucasian-associated cluster.

Study findings and constraints: Later genetic work tied a missense DCLRE1C variant to beta-chain V and J trimming. In most subjects, TCR beta sequences reportedly gave accurate predictions of HLA-A and HLA-B alleles.

With respect to this clone: Its antigen is as yet unknown.

The CDR3 length is 20 residues. With 60 Vbeta and 13 Jbeta primers, the PCR was carried out. The table came from immunoSEQ multiplex PCR; TCRdb's copy has only in-frame clones and leaves some out. The table has some 160,000 clones, about 80% seen once. This TCR was sampled from a woman between 40 and 50 years old in good health and CMV-seronegative. The chain joins TRBV7-5 to TRBJ2-6; the table's TRBD1 call for D was not verified on the DNA. TRBV7-5 is marked as a pseudogene. The specimen sequenced was PBMCs. The CDR3 region is CARSLDGTEPYHSGANVLTF. The CDR3 nucleotides read TGTGCCAGAAGCTTAGATGGGACAGAGCCCTATCACTCTGGGGCCAACGTCCTGACTTTC.